This T cell receptor beta chain was captured in a study of T cells expressing NK-cell markers. As for the study in general: Repertoires of TCR beta were obtained from T cells sorted as CD3+CD56+NKG2C+, CD3+CD56+NKG2C- and CD3+CD56-NKG2C+. Serological testing identified seven of the eight sequenced donors as HCMV-seropositive and one as seronegative.

Note on this clonotype: Antigen specificity is unknown.

Following a re-call of the 5' RACE reads, TCRdb has one entry per CDR3 protein and lacks DNA. The sample has roughly 390,000 distinct CDR3 sequences. This CDR3 has 12 residues. In germline, CDR1 is MNHNS, CDR2 SASEGT. Points from the study as a whole: Also leading the CD3+CD56-NKG2C+ fraction in several donors were these clonotypes. More than 5 donors had dominant NKG2C+ clonotypes that comprised about 1.0-7.5% of their CD8+ T cells.

Sequencing was performed on blood T cells: a sorted CD56 or NKG2C T cell subset, CD4+ or CD8+ T cells, or bulk PBMC T cells (not recorded which). The chain uses TRBV6-1 and TRBJ2-1. This sequence originates from a woman in her forties or fifties in good health. The CDR3 loop is CASSESSNEQFF.